This is a list of T cell receptor beta chains from one sample in a study of blood T cell repertoires in COVID-19. Produced via immunoSEQ multiplex PCR; TCRdb's table is partial and in-frame only. The table lists 450,000 or so clones, roughly 91% of them singletons. The sequenced material came from PBMCs or T cells enriched from blood (not recorded which). These receptors came from a man younger than 30 who had recovered from COVID-19. The CDR3 runs from the conserved cysteine through the conserved F or W. A D gene is named only where the DNA matches it firmly. Size is omitted from some rows. Given values are once, few, many or a class for expanded clones.

D gene	V gene	J gene	clone size	CDR3 protein	CDR3 DNA
NA	TRBV5-6	TRBJ2-2	NA	CASSLDRNTGELFF	TGTGCCAGCAGCTTGGACAGGAACACCGGGGAGCTGTTTTTT
TRBD1	TRBV2	TRBJ1-4	NA	CASSEIGQGYEKLFF	TGTGCCAGCAGCGAGATCGGACAGGGGTATGAAAAACTGTTTTTT
NA	TRBV6-5	TRBJ2-2	NA	CASRRGELFF	TGTGCCAGCAGGCGCGGGGAGCTGTTTTTT
TRBD2	TRBV19	TRBJ2-1	NA	CASSIRGTSGSDEQFF	TGTGCCAGTAGTATCCGTGGGACTAGCGGGAGCGATGAGCAGTTCTTC
NA	TRBV7-9	TRBJ1-1	NA	CASSLAHREVGTEAFF	TGTGCCAGCAGCTTAGCGCATCGGGAGGTGGGCACTGAAGCTTTCTTT
TRBD1	TRBV6-4	TRBJ2-1	NA	CASSADRTGKYNEQFF	TGTGCCAGCAGTGCCGACCGGACAGGGAAATACAATGAGCAGTTCTTC
NA	TRBV5-1	TRBJ2-7	NA	CASSFNPPGGLTHEQYF	TGCGCCAGCAGCTTTAATCCGCCCGGGGGTCTCACCCACGAGCAGTACTTC
NA	TRBV5-5	TRBJ1-1	NA	CASSPDGGGLSNTEAFF	TGTGCCAGCAGCCCTGACGGGGGAGGCCTGTCGAACACTGAAGCTTTCTTT
NA	TRBV28	TRBJ1-1	NA	CASSADTEAFF	TGTGCCAGCAGTGCAGACACTGAAGCTTTCTTT
TRBD2	TRBV9	TRBJ2-1	NA	CASSIGLAEVDNEQFF	TGTGCCAGCAGCATCGGACTAGCGGAGGTCGACAATGAGCAGTTCTTC
NA	TRBV7-3	TRBJ2-5	NA	CASSPKGGGETQYF	TGTGCCAGCAGCCCCAAGGGAGGGGGGGAGACCCAGTACTTC
TRBD1	TRBV30	TRBJ1-5	NA	CAWSLLSGTGGNQPQHF	TGTGCCTGGAGCCTCCTTTCCGGGACAGGGGGCAATCAGCCCCAGCATTTT
NA	TRBV7-2	TRBJ2-3	NA	CAGGASRSTDTQYF	TGTGCCGGAGGGGCGTCCCGTAGCACAGATACGCAGTATTTT
TRBD1	TRBV3-1/TRBV3-2	TRBJ1-1	NA	CASSQGQGTEAFF	TGTGCCAGCAGCCAAGGACAGGGTACTGAAGCTTTCTTT
NA	TRBV29-1	TRBJ2-5	NA	CSVSPKLETQYF	TGCAGCGTTTCACCGAAGCTGGAGACCCAGTACTTC
TRBD1	TRBV27	TRBJ2-7	NA	CASSSDRGREQYF	TGTGCCAGCAGTTCCGACAGGGGTCGCGAGCAGTACTTC
NA	TRBV30	TRBJ1-1	NA	CAWSREGKEAFF	TGTGCCTGGAGTCGAGAGGGAAAGGAAGCTTTCTTT
NA	TRBV28	TRBJ2-5	NA	CASSPRASEGETQYF	TGTGCCAGCAGTCCCCGCGCTAGTGAGGGAGAGACCCAGTACTTC
TRBD1	TRBV25-1	TRBJ1-2	NA	CASSGPGQGIYGYTF	TGTGCCAGCAGTGGACCGGGACAGGGAATTTATGGCTACACCTTC
NA	TRBV3-1/TRBV3-2	TRBJ1-3	NA	CASSQGGSVNTIYF	TGTGCCAGCAGCCAAGGAGGTTCGGTAAACACCATATATTTT
TRBD2	TRBV20-1	TRBJ2-3	NA	CSASRLAGGADTQYF	TGCAGTGCTAGTAGGCTAGCGGGAGGGGCAGATACGCAGTATTTT
TRBD1	TRBV10-3	TRBJ1-6	few	CAISESGTGWNSPLHF	TGTGCCATCAGTGAGTCCGGGACAGGGTGGAATTCACCCCTCCACTTT
NA	TRBV3-1/TRBV3-2	TRBJ1-3	NA	CASSPRAASGNTIYF	TGTGCCAGCAGCCCGAGGGCGGCTAGTGGAAACACCATATATTTT
TRBD1	TRBV7-9	TRBJ1-1	NA	CASSSFTGGTEAFF	TGTGCCAGCAGTTCATTCACAGGGGGCACTGAAGCTTTCTTT
NA	TRBV18	TRBJ1-2	NA	CASSPATDGSYGYTF	TGTGCCAGCTCACCAGCAACAGACGGTTCCTATGGCTACACCTTC
TRBD1	TRBV7-9	TRBJ2-7	NA	CASSLRQGEYEQYF	TGTGCCAGCAGCTTAAGACAGGGGGAATACGAGCAGTACTTC
NA	TRBV5-4	TRBJ1-1	NA	CASSEGRRTEAFF	TGTGCCAGCAGCGAGGGCCGAAGGACTGAAGCTTTCTTT
TRBD1	TRBV7-8	TRBJ2-3	NA	CASGDRGRGDTQYF	TGTGCCAGCGGCGACAGGGGCCGGGGGGATACGCAGTATTTT
NA	TRBV28	TRBJ1-5	few	CASSSQGSQPQHF	TGTGCCAGCAGTTCCCAGGGCAGTCAGCCCCAGCATTTT
TRBD2	TRBV9	TRBJ2-1	NA	CASSAGLAAYNEQFF	TGTGCCAGCAGCGCCGGACTAGCGGCATACAATGAGCAGTTCTTC
NA	TRBV5-1	TRBJ1-1	once	CASSPRTASSNTEAFF	TGCGCCAGCAGCCCCAGGACAGCATCTAGTAACACTGAAGCTTTCTTT
NA	TRBV6-1	TRBJ1-5	NA	CASSEAERGTGPQHF	TGTGCCAGCAGTGAAGCTGAAAGGGGGACGGGGCCCCAGCATTTT
TRBD1	TRBV5-1	TRBJ1-1	NA	CASSGGSRAEAFF	TGCGCCAGCTCAGGGGGCTCACGCGCTGAAGCTTTCTTT
NA	TRBV7-9	TRBJ2-1	NA	CASVREDEQFF	TGTGCCAGCGTACGAGAGGATGAGCAGTTCTTC
NA	TRBV7-9	TRBJ2-3	once	CASSGPLVTDTQYF	TGTGCCAGCAGCGGGCCACTGGTAACAGATACGCAGTATTTT
NA	TRBV11-2	TRBJ1-5	NA	CASSLGGSNSNQPQHF	TGTGCCAGCAGCTTAGGGGGCAGCAATAGCAATCAGCCCCAGCATTTT
NA	TRBV6-1	TRBJ1-5	NA	CASSVSARRGGQPQHF	TGTGCCAGCAGTGTTTCTGCAAGACGGGGTGGTCAGCCCCAGCATTTT
TRBD2	TRBV13	TRBJ2-3	NA	CASSFLASGRRPSTDTQYF	TGTGCCAGCAGCTTCCTGGCTAGCGGGCGACGGCCAAGCACAGATACGCAGTATTTT
NA	TRBV3-1/TRBV3-2	TRBJ2-1	NA	CASSPLGDEQFF	TGTGCCAGCAGCCCCCTCGGGGATGAGCAGTTCTTC
NA	TRBV15	TRBJ1-5	NA	CATSSGTGGHQPQHF	TGTGCCACCAGCAGTGGGACGGGAGGGCATCAGCCCCAGCATTTT
NA	TRBV6-5	TRBJ1-2	NA	CASSRKNRYGYTF	TGTGCCAGCAGTCGCAAAAACAGATATGGCTACACCTTC
TRBD2	TRBV11-2	TRBJ2-5	NA	CASSLALAGETQYF	TGTGCCAGCAGCTTAGCTCTAGCGGGGGAGACCCAGTACTTC
NA	TRBV3-1/TRBV3-2	TRBJ1-6	NA	CASSTDRIGSPLHF	TGTGCCAGCTCTACCGACCGGATCGGGTCACCCCTCCACTTT
NA	TRBV5-6	TRBJ1-5	NA	CASSLGELQPQHF	TGTGCCAGCAGCTTAGGGGAACTCCAGCCCCAGCATTTT
NA	TRBV5-8	TRBJ1-1	NA	CASSFQGITEAFF	TGTGCCAGCAGCTTTCAGGGTATCACTGAAGCTTTCTTT
NA	TRBV30	TRBJ2-7	NA	CAWERATGVVPPTYEQYF	TGTGCCTGGGAACGTGCAACGGGAGTCGTCCCCCCAACCTACGAGCAGTACTTC